A single T cell receptor beta chain is shown here with its context. There is no known antigen for this receptor. No much larger clone is present one base from it, and per-base qualities are unavailable. This sample is drawn from a study of OX40 agonist ivuxolimab in advanced cancers. Broadly, across the study: Ivuxolimab, which targeted the costimulatory receptor OX40 (CD134), was an agonistic, fully human IgG2 monoclonal antibody. The point of sequencing TCRbeta in the periphery was to test whether ivuxolimab changed TCR sequence diversity and drove clonal T-cell expansion. Of the 52 patients in dose escalation, about 20 had hepatocellular carcinoma, approximately 15 had melanoma, 9 had renal cell carcinoma and 9 had head and neck cancer. Patients were allowed to have had prior anti-PD-1, anti-PD-L1 or anti-CTLA-4 therapy, and around 40% of the dose-escalation patients had previously received checkpoint inhibitors. Partial responses occurred in three dose-escalation patients: two with cutaneous melanoma and one with hepatocellular carcinoma. The paper describes the monotherapy dose-escalation part (N of about 54 patients) of the phase I trial of ivuxolimab. In the dose-escalation cohort, nearly 85% of patients were male, and the mean age was approximately 60 years with a range of roughly 23 to 79. Intravenous ivuxolimab was administered to patients every 2 weeks at six dose levels: 0.01, 0.1, 0.3, 1.5, 3 and 10 mg/kg. What the study reported, not specific to this receptor: Low levels of normalized T-cell clonal expansion were also seen in some nonresponding patients. After ivuxolimab, expanded clones were on average more numerous among CD8+ T cells than among CD4+ T cells. In partial responders in the 0.1-3.0 mg/kg groups, normalized peripheral clonal expansion was found to be among the lowest, especially among CD8+ T cells. Which antigens the clonally expanded peripheral T cells were specific for was not determined. At doses from 0.1 to 3.0 mg/kg, clonal expansion was seen in both CD4+ and CD8+ blood T cells between baseline and week 6.

From cysteine to phenylalanine, the CDR3 is 14 amino acids long. Only CDR3 DNA remains: 42 bases, in frame from the first base. CDR1 and CDR2 (WSHSY, SAAADI) derive from the germline V gene. After removal of 8 bases from V and 4 bases from J, the junction retains 6 bases not matched to a gene. To sequence the TCRbeta CDR3 region, genomic DNA was isolated from the sorted cells. The immunoSEQ Assay was used for sequencing of TCRbeta CDR3 regions. The source is immuneACCESS, and TCRdb retained only in-frame sequences with V and J called. Part of the clones is not carried over; for the studies checked, unresolved V genes explain less than half of this, and the remainder is unexplained. This sample has fewer than 90,000 clones in its table, and roughly 90% of those were observed once. The leading ten clones occupy approximately 0.28% of the sample. Patients with a history of autoimmune disease or receiving systemic immunosuppression were excluded from the trial. Peripheral blood for TCR sequencing was collected from all dose cohorts at baseline, on cycle 4 day 1, and on cycle 7 day 1. The samples were taken from a phase I, first-in-human, multicenter, open-label dose-escalation trial of ivuxolimab. Adults with locally advanced or metastatic melanoma, renal cell carcinoma, hepatocellular carcinoma or head and neck squamous cell carcinoma were enrolled in the trial. Before TCR sequencing, CD4+ and CD8+ T cells were separately sorted from peripheral blood.

The clonotype was recovered from an adult with an advanced solid tumor such as melanoma, head and neck, liver or kidney cancer. Material: CD4+ or CD8+ T cells sorted from blood, obtained in a trial of the OX40 agonist ivuxolimab. The chain is made from TRBV10-2 and TRBJ1-5, with 9 junctional bases fitting TRBD1. At the DNA level, the sequence is TGCGCCAGCGGGACAGGGCTTTATAATCAGCCCCAGCATTTT. Translated, this is CASGTGLYNQPQHF.